This passage covers 3 T cell receptor beta chains from one sample sequenced in a study of cytomegalovirus exposure and HLA in healthy donors. Sequencing was performed with immunoSEQ multiplex PCR; in TCRdb, only in-frame clones are kept and a portion is missing. The sample has about 160,000 clones, roughly nine tenths seen once. The sample was PBMCs. Receptors originate from a woman between 25 and 40 years old in good health and CMV-seronegative.

In DNA form, the CDR3 reads TGTGCCAGCAGGGTCGATGGGGGCAATCAGCCCCAGCATTTT. Its translation: CASRVDGGNQPQHF. The chain links TRBV2 to TRBJ1-5; D remains unclear. The CDR3 length is 14 residues. Germline assignment: CDR1 SNHLY and CDR2 FYNNEI. Deletions cut 6 bases from V and 2 bases from J, with 11 bases between.

The gene calls are TRBV4-3 and TRBJ1-4; D unclear. V shed 0 bases and J shed 8 bases, with 7 bases lying between them. Per germline, CDR1 LGHNA and CDR2 YSLEER. The CDR3 covers 13 residues. The CDR3 bases are TGCGCCAGCAGCCAAGATTATGCCGAAAAACTGTTTTTT. Amino acid sequence: CASSQDYAEKLFF.

This chain joins TRBV14 and TRBJ2-1; maybe TRBD1 (5 bases). The CDR3 has 14 amino acids. Germline lookup yields CDR1 SGHDN and CDR2 FVKESK. Deletions cut 4 bases from V and 6 bases from J, with 13 bases between. The CDR3 DNA sequence: TGTGCCAGCAGCCTCCTAGGGGTTACCAATGAGCAGTTCTTC. It is translated as CASSLLGVTNEQFF.